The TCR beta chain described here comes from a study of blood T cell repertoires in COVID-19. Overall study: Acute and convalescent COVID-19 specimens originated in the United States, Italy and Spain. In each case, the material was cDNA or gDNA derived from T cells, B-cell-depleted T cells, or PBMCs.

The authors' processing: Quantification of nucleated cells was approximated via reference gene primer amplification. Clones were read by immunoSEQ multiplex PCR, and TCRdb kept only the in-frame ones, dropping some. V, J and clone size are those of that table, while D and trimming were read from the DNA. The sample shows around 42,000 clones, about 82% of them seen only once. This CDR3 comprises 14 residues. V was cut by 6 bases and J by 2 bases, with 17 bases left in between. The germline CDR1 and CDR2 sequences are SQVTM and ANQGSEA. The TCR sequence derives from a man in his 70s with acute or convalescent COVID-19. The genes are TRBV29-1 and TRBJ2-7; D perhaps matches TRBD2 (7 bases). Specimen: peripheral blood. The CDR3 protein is CSVTEGGVPYEQYF. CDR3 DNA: TGCAGCGTCACTGAAGGGGGGGTCCCCTACGAGCAGTACTTC.